The 5 T cell receptor beta chains listed next were all sequenced from one sample in a study of human T cells and chemical hapten exposure. Using its own MiXCR run on the RACE reads, TCRdb lists one record per CDR3 protein. The sample gives some 79,000 distinct CDR3 sequences, about 8% of which show up once; roughly 1.4% is in the top ten. Time point defined: patch test 1, 2 weeks after DPC sensitization. Noted treatment: therapeutic diphenylcyclopropenone sensitization with weekly scalp DPC. The starting material was whole blood, obtained in connection with sensitization to the hapten diphenylcyclopropenone (DPC). Source of these receptors: a young woman with alopecia areata. Some clones in this sample may be carry-over from other donors' samples.

This clonotype occurred many times. The V and J genes are TRBV7-2 and TRBJ2-1, with unresolved D. There are 15 residues in the CDR3. Trimming took 3 bases from V and 0 from J, leaving 9 bases between them. Germline CDR1 is SGHTA and CDR2 is FQGNSA. The CDR3 loop is CASSLALSSYNEQFF. The CDR3 region has the DNA TGTGCCAGCAGCTTGGCTCTCAGCTCCTACAATGAGCAGTTCTTC.

This clonotype was detected ten times or more. This chain joins TRBV7-2 and TRBJ2-7; D is possibly TRBD1 (5 bases). Germline values: CDR1 SGHTA, CDR2 FQGNSA. The CDR3 is 16 amino acids. The ends were cut back, 1 base at V and 2 bases at J, with 15 bases in the middle. The CDR3 nucleotides read TGTGCCAGCAGCTTAGGATGGTCTGGGGCGACCTACGAGCAGTACTTC. It encodes CASSLGWSGATYEQYF.

This clonotype showed up just a few times. The chain combines TRBV20-1 with TRBJ2-5; D possibly corresponds to TRBD2 (5 bases). The V gene's germline CDR1 is DFQATT and CDR2 SNEGSKA (reference sequence). The CDR3 loop spans 12 amino acids. V gave up 5 bases and J gave up 4 bases, with 11 bases separating them. The CDR3 reads CSAWRTGETQYF. DNA for the CDR3: TGCAGTGCTTGGAGGACGGGAGAGACCCAGTACTTC.

This clonotype came up a few times. The chain recombines TRBV20-1 with TRBJ1-1; a weak D match, TRBD1 (6 bases). CDR3 length: 12 residues. Germline loops: CDR1 DFQATT, CDR2 SNEGSKA (reference sequence). The CDR3 loop is CSQTRGGTEAFF. The CDR3 nucleotides read TGCAGCCAAACGAGGGGGGGGACTGAAGCTTTCTTT.

This clonotype was observed many times. The CDR3 sequence: CASSPGRLNQPQHF. The CDR3 DNA is TGTGCCAGCTCACCTGGACGGTTGAATCAGCCCCAGCATTTT. The chain employs TRBV18 and TRBJ1-5; no definite D call. Germline assignment: CDR1 KGHSH and CDR2 LQKENI. Trimming took 3 bases from V and 4 from J, leaving 10 bases between them. CDR3 length equals 14 residues.